These 8 T cell receptor beta chains originate from one sample sequenced in a study of blood T cells in healthy people across ages. A sample-barcoded 5' primer and a J-beta primer mix were used in a second PCR of roughly 7 to 11 cycles. MiXCR was run by TCRdb on the 5' RACE reads, yielding one entry per CDR3 protein. The table has about 1,800,000 distinct CDR3 sequences, 28% seen once. The sample taken for sequencing was blood. The receptors stem from a woman aged 25 to 39 in good health.

This sequence joins TRBV6-1 and TRBJ2-5; 7 bases map to TRBD1. The length of the CDR3 is 18 residues. CDR1 and CDR2 (germline): MNHNS, SASEGT. Germline trimming cut 6 bases from V and 4 bases from J; bases unmatched to any gene: 20. Here the CDR3 DNA reads TGTGCCAGCAGCGAGGTCCAATGGGGACAGAGTAGAGGAGAGACCCAGTACTTC. It codes for CASSEVQWGQSRGETQYF.

Ten or more counts support this clonotype. The chain combines TRBV28 with TRBJ1-2; D unclear. Germline-derived CDR1 and CDR2 are MDHEN and SYDVKM. Trimming took 3 bases from V and 4 from J, leaving 6 bases between them. The CDR3 is 12 residues long. The CDR3 region has the DNA TGTGCCAGCAGTTTTCGGGCCTATGGCTACACCTTC. It translates to CASSFRAYGYTF.

This clonotype occurred many times. The chain couples TRBV6-5 to TRBJ2-1; 9 nucleotides agree with TRBD1. CDR3 size: 15 residues. Per germline, CDR1 MNHEY and CDR2 SVGAGI. J gave up 4 bases and V 7 bases, and 8 bases lay outside the gene matches. The CDR3 here is CASNINRGPYNEQFF. Here the CDR3 DNA reads TGTGCCAGCAACATAAACAGGGGGCCGTACAATGAGCAGTTCTTC.

This chain links TRBV4-1 with TRBJ2-3, with 7 nucleotides matching TRBD1. With 2 bases clipped from V and 1 base from J, the junction kept 6 bases outside the gene matches. CDR1 and CDR2 (germline): MGHRA, YSYEKL. The CDR3 is 16 residues long. CDR3 region: CASSQIQGIGTDTQYF. The CDR3 coding sequence is TGCGCCAGCAGCCAAATACAGGGGATTGGCACAGATACGCAGTATTTT.

This clonotype appeared a few times. The chain is built from TRBV24-1 and TRBJ1-5; a weak D match, TRBD1 (5 bases). V was pared by 0 bases and J by 8 bases, with 10 bases between. There are 14 residues in the CDR3. Germline lookup yields CDR1 KGHDR and CDR2 SFDVKD. The CDR3 nucleotides read TGTGCCACCAGTGATTTGGACAGCCTGGAGCCCCAGCATTTT. Translation gives CATSDLDSLEPQHF.

This clonotype was observed many times. This chain links TRBV2 with TRBJ2-1; 9 bases agree with TRBD2. V was pared by 5 bases and J by 0 bases, with 5 bases of the junction left unmatched. The CDR3 runs to 16 residues. Germline V lookup: CDR1 SNHLY, CDR2 FYNNEI. Written as DNA, the CDR3 is TGTGCCAGCAGTTTACGTAGCGGGAGCTCCTACAATGAGCAGTTCTTC. This translates into CASSLRSGSSYNEQFF.

A remark on this clonotype: One junction end does not reproduce the germline sequence, and a read error may be involved. This chain links TRBV28 with TRBJ2-3, with D tentatively TRBD1 or TRBD2 (5 bases each). This CDR3 is 16 amino acids long. Germline V lookup: CDR1 MDHEN, CDR2 SYDVKM. The CDR3 region is CASSFVSGPSTDTRYF. The CDR3, as DNA: TGTGCCAGCAGTTTTGTATCGGGGCCGAGCACAGATACGCGGTATTTT.

This clonotype was found a few times. V gene TRBV6-1 combines with J gene TRBJ2-1, with D unclear. This CDR3 is built from 11 residues. From germline, CDR1 is MNHNS and CDR2 SASEGT. The germline V and J ends were trimmed by 4 bases and 9 bases, with 7 bases remaining between them. CDR3 protein: CASSVISEQFF. In DNA form, the CDR3 reads TGTGCCAGCAGTGTAATCAGTGAGCAGTTCTTC.